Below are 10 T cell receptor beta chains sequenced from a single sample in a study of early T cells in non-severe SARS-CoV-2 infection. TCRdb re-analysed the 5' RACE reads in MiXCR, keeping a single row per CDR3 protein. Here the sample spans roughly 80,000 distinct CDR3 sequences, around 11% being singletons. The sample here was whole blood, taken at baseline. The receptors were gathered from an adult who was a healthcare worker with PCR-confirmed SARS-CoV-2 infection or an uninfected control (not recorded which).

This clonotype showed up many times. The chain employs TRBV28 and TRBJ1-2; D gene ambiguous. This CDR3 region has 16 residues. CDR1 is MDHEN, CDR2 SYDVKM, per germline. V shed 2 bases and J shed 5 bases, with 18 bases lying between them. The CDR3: CASSLERDYLEYGYTF. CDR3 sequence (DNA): TGTGCCAGCAGTTTAGAGCGGGATTATTTAGAATATGGCTACACCTTC.

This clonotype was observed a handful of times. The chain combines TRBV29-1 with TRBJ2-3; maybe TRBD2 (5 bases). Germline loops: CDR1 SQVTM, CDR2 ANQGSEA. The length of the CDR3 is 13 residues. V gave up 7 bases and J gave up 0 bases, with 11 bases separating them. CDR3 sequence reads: CSARWTSTDTQYF. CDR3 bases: TGCAGCGCCAGATGGACTAGCACAGATACGCAGTATTTT.

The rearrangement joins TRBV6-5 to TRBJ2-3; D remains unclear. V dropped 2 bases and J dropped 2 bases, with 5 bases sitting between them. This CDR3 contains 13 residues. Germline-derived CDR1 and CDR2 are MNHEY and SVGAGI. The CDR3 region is CASSYDPTDTQYF. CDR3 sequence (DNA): TGTGCCAGCAGTTACGACCCCACAGATACGCAGTATTTT.

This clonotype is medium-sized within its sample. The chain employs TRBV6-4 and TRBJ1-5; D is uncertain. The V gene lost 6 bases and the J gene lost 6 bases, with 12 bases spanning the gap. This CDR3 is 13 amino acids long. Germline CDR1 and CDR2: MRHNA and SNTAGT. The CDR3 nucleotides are TGTGCCAGCAGCGGCCAGGATGGTCAGCCCCAGCATTTT. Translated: CASSGQDGQPQHF.

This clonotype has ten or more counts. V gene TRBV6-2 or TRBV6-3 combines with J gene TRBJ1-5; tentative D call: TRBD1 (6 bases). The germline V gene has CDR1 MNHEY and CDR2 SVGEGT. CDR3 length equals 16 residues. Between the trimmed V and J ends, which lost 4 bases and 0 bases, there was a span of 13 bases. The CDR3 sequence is CASSSPGGGSNQPQHF. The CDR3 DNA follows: TGTGCCAGCAGTTCCCCGGGGGGCGGTAGCAATCAGCCCCAGCATTTT.

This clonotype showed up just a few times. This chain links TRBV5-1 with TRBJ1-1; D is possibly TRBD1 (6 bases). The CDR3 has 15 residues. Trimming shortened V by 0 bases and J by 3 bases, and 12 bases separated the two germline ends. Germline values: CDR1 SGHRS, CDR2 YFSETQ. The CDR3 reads CASSLVGGRDTEAFF. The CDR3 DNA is TGCGCCAGCAGCTTGGTCGGGGGCAGGGACACTGAAGCTTTCTTT.

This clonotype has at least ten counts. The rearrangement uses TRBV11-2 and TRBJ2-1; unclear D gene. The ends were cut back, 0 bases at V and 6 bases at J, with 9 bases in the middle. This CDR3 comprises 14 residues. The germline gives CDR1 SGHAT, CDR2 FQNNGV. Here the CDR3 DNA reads TGTGCCAGCAGCTTAGATGCTCATGCCAATGAGCAGTTCTTC. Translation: CASSLDAHANEQFF.

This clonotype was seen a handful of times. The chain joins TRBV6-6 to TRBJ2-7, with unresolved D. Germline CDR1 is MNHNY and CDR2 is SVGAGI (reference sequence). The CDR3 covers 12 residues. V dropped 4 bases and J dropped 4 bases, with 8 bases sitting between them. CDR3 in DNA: TGTGCCAGCAGTTCCATCCAGTACGAGCAGTACTTC. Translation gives CASSSIQYEQYF.

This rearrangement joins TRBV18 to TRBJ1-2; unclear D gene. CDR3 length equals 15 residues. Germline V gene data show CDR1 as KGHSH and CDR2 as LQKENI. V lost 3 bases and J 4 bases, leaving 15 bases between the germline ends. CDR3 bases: TGTGCCAGCTCACCTCCCACGGGTGAGAGCTATGGCTACACCTTC. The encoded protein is CASSPPTGESYGYTF.

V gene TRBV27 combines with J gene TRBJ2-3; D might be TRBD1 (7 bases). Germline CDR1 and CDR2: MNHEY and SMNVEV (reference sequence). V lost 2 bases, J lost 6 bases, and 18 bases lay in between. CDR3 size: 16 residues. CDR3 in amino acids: CASSLGFRGARDTQYF. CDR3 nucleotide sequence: TGTGCCAGCAGTTTAGGTTTCAGGGGGGCCAGGGATACGCAGTATTTT.